The next 4 T cell receptor beta chains were all read from a single sample in a study of beta chain features in type 1 diabetes. Whole-study results and caveats: Researchers report that Type 1 diabetes patients had moderately but significantly shorter TCRB CDR3s across all four CD4+ subsets.

TCRB transcripts that were expressed got sequenced, as all of the isolated RNA had been reverse transcribed. Data came from immunoSEQ multiplex PCR; TCRdb stores just in-frame clones and leaves some out. The repertoire consists of about 660,000 clones, with around 15% occurring once and the leading ten covering roughly 0.04%. Antigens of these TCRs are unknown. The sample taken for sequencing was naive CD4+ T cells from blood. These receptors were obtained from a man in his late teens or twenties with type 1 diabetes.

This clone was picked up a small number of times. The V gene is TRBV7-9, the J gene TRBJ2-5; possible D gene TRBD2, 5 bases. Germline V gene sequence: CDR1 SEHNR, CDR2 FQNEAQ (reference sequence). V gave up 5 bases and J gave up 5 bases, with 12 bases separating them. The CDR3 is 13 amino acids. The CDR3 sequence: CASSAWTGETQYF. The CDR3 DNA is TGTGCCAGCAGCGCCTGGACGGGGGAGACCCAGTACTTC.

The chain carries TRBV7-9 and TRBJ1-2; D call uncertain. V was clipped by 3 bases and J by 6 bases, with 14 bases between them. CDR3 length: 14 amino acids. The germline CDR1 and CDR2 sequences are SEHNR and FQNEAQ (reference sequence). In DNA, the CDR3 is TGTGCCAGCAGCTTGGTATCTTTACCGAATGGCTACACCTTC. Translation: CASSLVSLPNGYTF. Full variable domain (outside the CDR3, taken from reference TRBV7-9 and TRBJ1-2): DTGVSQNPRHKITKRGQNVTFRCDPISEHNRLYWYRQTLGQGPEFLTYFQNEAQLEKSRLLSDRFSAERPKGSFSTLEIQRTEQGDSAMYLCASSLVSLPNGYTFGSGTRLTVV.

The chain recombines TRBV5-6 with TRBJ2-3; 7 bases align to TRBD2. J gave up 1 base and V 6 bases, and 8 bases lay outside the gene matches. Germline-derived CDR1 and CDR2 are SGHDT and YYEEEE. This CDR3 is 15 amino acids long. The CDR3 reads CASTQMGGGTDTQYF. The CDR3, as DNA: TGTGCCAGCACCCAGATGGGGGGGGGCACAGATACGCAGTATTTT.

The chain is built from TRBV30 and TRBJ2-7, with 7 bases lining up with TRBD2. Germline V gives CDR1 GTSNPN, CDR2 SVGIG (reference sequence). The length of the CDR3 is 12 residues. With 3 bases clipped from V and 6 bases from J, the junction kept 5 bases outside the gene matches. The CDR3, as DNA: TGTGCCTGGAGCGGGACTACAAGCGAGCAGTACTTC. Amino acid sequence: CAWSGTTSEQYF.